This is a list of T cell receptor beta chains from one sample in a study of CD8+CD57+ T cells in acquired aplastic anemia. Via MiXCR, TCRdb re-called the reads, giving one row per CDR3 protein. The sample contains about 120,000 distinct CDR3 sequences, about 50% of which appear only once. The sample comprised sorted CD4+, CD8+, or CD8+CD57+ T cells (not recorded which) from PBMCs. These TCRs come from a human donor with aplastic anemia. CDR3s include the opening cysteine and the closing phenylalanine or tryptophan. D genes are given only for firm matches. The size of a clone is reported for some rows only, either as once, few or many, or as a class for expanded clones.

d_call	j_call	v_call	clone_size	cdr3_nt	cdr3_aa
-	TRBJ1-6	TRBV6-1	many	TGTGCCAGCATCGGGCTGATTAATTCACCCCTCCACTTT	CASIGLINSPLHF
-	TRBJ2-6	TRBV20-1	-	TGCAGTGCTAGAGATTTCAGGGAGGCCGGGGCCAACGTCCTGACTTTC	CSARDFREAGANVLTF
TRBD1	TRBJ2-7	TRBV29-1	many	TGCAGCGTCAGAGGGGGCCAGATGGAAGCCTACGAGCAGTACTTC	CSVRGGQMEAYEQYF
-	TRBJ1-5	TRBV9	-	TGTGCCATACTACCATCAGGGGCCCCTGGGCATTTT	CAILPSGAPGHF
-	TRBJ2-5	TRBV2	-	TGTGCCAGCAGTGGTACTAGACAACAAGAGACCCAGTACTTC	CASSGTRQQETQYF
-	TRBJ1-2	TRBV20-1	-	TGCAGTGCTCGTAATAGGGTAGGGTATGGCTACACCTTC	CSARNRVGYGYTF
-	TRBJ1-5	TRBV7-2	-	TGTGCCAGCAGCCCACCCGAACAGCCCCAGCATTTT	CASSPPEQPQHF
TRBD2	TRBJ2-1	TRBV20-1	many	TGCAGTGCTAGTGGCGGGAGATTCAATGAGCAGTTCTTC	CSASGGRFNEQFF
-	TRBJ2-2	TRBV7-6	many	TGTGCCAGCAGCTCCCCTGAGGGCACGCACACCGGGGAGCTGTTTTTT	CASSSPEGTHTGELFF
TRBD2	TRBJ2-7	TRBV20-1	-	TGCAGTGCTTCCGGGACTACGGCCTACGAGCAGTACTTC	CSASGTTAYEQYF
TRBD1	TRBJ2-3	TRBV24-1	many	TGTGCCACCAGTATGGGACAGGGGGCTATCACGGATACGCAGTATTTT	CATSMGQGAITDTQYF
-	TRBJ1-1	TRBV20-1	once	TGCAGTGCTAGGGTCAGGGACACTGAAGCTTTCTTT	CSARVRDTEAFF
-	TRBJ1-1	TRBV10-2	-	TGCGCCAGCAGTGAACAGGAGAACACTGAAGCTTTCTTT	CASSEQENTEAFF
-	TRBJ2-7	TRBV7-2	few	TGTGCCAGCAGTCCTTCAGGGAGCGAGCAGTACTTC	CASSPSGSEQYF
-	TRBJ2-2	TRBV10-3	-	TGTGCCATCAGTCCGGGGGAGCTGTTTTTT	CAISPGELFF